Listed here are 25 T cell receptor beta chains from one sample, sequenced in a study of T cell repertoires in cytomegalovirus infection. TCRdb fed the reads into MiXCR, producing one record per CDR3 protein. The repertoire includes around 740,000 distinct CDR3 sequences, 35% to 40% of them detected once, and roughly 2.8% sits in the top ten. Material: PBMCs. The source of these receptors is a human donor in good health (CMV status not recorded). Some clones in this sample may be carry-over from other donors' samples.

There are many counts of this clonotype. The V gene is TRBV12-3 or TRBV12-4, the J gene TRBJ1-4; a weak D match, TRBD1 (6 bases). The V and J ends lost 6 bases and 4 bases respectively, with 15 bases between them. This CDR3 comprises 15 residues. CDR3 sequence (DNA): TGTGCCAGCAGGGCAGACAGGCTATTTAATGAAAAACTGTTTTTT. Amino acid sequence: CASRADRLFNEKLFF.

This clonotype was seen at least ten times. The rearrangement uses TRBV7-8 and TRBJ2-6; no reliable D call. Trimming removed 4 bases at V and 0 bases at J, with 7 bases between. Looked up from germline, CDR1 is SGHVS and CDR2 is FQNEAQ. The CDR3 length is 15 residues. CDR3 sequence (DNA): TGTGCCAGCAGCTCCAGTAGCTCTGGGGCCAACGTCCTGACTTTC. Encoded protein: CASSSSSSGANVLTF.

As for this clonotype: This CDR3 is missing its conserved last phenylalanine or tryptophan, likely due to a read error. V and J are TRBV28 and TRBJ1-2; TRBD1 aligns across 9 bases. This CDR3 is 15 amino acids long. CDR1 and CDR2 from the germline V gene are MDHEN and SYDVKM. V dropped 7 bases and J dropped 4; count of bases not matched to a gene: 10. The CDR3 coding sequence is TGTGCCAGCAACCCCGGGACAGGGAGAAGCTATGGCTACACCTAC. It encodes CASNPGTGRSYGYTY.

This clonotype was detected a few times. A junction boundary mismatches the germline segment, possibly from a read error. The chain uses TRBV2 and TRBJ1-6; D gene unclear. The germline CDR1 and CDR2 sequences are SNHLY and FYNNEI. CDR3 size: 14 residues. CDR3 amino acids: CAGRLSSYNSPLHF. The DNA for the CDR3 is TGTGCCGGCAGATTAAGCTCCTATAATTCACCCCTCCACTTT. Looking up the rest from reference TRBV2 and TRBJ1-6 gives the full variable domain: EPEVTQTPSHQVTQMGQEVILRCVPISNHLYFYWYRQILGQKVEFLVSFYNNEISEKSEIFDDQFSVERPDGSNFTLKIRSTKLEDSAMYFCAGRLSSYNSPLHFGNGTRLTVT.

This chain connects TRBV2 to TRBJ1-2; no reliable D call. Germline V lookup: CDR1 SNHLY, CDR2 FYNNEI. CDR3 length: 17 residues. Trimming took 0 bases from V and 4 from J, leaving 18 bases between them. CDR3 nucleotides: TGTGCCAGCAGTGAAGCCACCCTACCTGCGGAGGGCTATGGCTACACCTTC. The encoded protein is CASSEATLPAEGYGYTF. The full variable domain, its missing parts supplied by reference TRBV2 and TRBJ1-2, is EPEVTQTPSHQVTQMGQEVILRCVPISNHLYFYWYRQILGQKVEFLVSFYNNEISEKSEIFDDQFSVERPDGSNFTLKIRSTKLEDSAMYFCASSEATLPAEGYGYTFGSGTRLTVV.

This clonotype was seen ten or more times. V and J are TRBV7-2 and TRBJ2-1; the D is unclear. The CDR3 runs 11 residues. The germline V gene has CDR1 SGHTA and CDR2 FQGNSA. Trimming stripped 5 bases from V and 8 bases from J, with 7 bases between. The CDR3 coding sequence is TGTGCCAGCAGCCCGATCTATGAGCAGTTCTTC. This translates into CASSPIYEQFF.

The DNA for the CDR3 is TGTGCCAGCAGTTGGCCGCCCTTTCGGACGGAATCTGGGGAGACCCAGTACTTC. As protein: CASSWPPFRTESGETQYF. The chain links TRBV6-9 to TRBJ2-5; D uncertain. Germline loops: CDR1 MNHGY, CDR2 SVAAGI. V dropped 4 bases and J dropped 5 bases, with 26 bases sitting between them. The CDR3 has 18 amino acids.

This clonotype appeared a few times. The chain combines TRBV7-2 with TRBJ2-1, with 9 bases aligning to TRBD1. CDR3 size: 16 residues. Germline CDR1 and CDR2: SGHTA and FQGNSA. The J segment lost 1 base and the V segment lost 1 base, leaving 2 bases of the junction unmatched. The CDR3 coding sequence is TGTGCCAGCAGCTTAGGAGACAGGGGGTCCTACAATGAGCAGTTCTTC. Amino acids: CASSLGDRGSYNEQFF. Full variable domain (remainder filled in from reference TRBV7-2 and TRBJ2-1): GAGVSQSPSNKVTEKGKDVELRCDPISGHTALYWYRQSLGQGLEFLIYFQGNSAPDKSGLPSDRFSAERTGGSVSTLTIQRTQQEDSAVYLCASSLGDRGSYNEQFFGPGTRLTVL.

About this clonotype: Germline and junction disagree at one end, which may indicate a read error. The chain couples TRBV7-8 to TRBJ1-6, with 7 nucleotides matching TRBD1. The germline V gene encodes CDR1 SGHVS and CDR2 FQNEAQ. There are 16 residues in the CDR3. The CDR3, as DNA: TGTGCCAGCAGCTTTCAACCCACAGGGGTTGGCTCACCCCCCCACTTT. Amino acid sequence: CASSFQPTGVGSPPHF.

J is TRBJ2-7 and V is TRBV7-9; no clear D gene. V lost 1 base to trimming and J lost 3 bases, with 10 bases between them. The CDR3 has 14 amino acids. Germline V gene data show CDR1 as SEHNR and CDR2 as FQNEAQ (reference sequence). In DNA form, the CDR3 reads TGTGCCAGCAGCTTAGTGGTCGGGCACTACGAGCAGTACTTC. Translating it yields CASSLVVGHYEQYF. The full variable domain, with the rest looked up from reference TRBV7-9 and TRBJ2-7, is DTGVSQNPRHKITKRGQNVTFRCDPISEHNRLYWYRQTLGQGPEFLTYFQNEAQLEKSRLLSDRFSAERPKGSFSTLEIQRTEQGDSAMYLCASSLVVGHYEQYFGPGTRLTVT.

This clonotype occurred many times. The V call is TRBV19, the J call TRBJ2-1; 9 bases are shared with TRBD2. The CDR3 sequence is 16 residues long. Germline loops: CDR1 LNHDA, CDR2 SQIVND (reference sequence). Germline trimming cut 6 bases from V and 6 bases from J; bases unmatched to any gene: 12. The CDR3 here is CASRPGTSLGRNEQFF. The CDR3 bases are TGTGCCAGTAGGCCTGGGACTAGCCTGGGGCGCAATGAGCAGTTCTTC.

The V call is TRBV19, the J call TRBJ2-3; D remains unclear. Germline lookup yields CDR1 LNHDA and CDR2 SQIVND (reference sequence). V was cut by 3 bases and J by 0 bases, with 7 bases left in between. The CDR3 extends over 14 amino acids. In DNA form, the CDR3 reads TGTGCCAGTAGTATGAGGAAGAGCACAGATACGCAGTATTTT. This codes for CASSMRKSTDTQYF.

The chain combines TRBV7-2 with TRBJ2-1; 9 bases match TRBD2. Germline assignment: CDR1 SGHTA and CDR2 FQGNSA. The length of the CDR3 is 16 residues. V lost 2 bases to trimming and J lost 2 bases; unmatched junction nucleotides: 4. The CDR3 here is CASSLIASGAYNEQFF. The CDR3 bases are TGTGCCAGCAGCTTAATCGCTAGCGGGGCCTACAATGAGCAGTTCTTC.

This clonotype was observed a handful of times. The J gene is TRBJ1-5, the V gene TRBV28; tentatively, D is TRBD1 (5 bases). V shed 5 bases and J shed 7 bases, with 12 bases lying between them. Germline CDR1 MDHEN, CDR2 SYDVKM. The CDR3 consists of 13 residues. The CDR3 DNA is TGTGCCAGCAGTGCAGGGTATTGGCAGCCCCAGCATTTT. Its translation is CASSAGYWQPQHF.

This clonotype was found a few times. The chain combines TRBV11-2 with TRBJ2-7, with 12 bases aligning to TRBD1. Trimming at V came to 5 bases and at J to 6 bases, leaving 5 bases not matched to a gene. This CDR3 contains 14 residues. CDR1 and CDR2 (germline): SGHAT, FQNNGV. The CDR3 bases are TGTGCCAGCAGCCTCCAGGGACAGGGGGCCGAGCAGTACTTC. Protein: CASSLQGQGAEQYF.

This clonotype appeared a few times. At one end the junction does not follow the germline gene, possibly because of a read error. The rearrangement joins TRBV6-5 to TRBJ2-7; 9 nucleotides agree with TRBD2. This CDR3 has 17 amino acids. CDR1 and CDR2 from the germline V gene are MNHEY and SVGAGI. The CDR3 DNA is TGTGCCAGTAGTTACACCAGGGCTAGCGGGACCCGGGGACGGCAGTACTTC. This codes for CASSYTRASGTRGRQYF.

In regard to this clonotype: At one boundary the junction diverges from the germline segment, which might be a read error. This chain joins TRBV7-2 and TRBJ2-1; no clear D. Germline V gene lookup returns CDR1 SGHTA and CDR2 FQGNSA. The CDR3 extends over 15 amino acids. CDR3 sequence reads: CDSSQRSGWDNEQFF. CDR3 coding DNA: TGTGACAGCAGCCAAAGATCGGGTTGGGACAATGAGCAGTTCTTC.

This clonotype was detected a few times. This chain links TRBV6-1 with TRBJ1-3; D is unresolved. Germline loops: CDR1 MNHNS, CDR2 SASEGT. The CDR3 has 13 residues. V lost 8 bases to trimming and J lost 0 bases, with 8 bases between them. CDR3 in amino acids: CASGPSSGNTIYF. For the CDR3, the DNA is TGTGCCAGCGGCCCGAGCTCTGGAAACACCATATATTTT.

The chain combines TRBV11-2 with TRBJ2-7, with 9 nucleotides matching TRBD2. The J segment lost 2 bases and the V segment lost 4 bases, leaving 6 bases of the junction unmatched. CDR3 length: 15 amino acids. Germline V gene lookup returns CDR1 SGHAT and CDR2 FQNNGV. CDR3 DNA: TGTGCCAGCAGCTGGGGTAGCGGGGGCACCTACGAGCAGTACTTC. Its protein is CASSWGSGGTYEQYF. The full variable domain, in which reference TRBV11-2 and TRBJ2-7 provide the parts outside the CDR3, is EAGVAQSPRYKIIEKRQSVAFWCNPISGHATLYWYQQILGQGPKLLIQFQNNGVVDDSQLPKDRFSAERLKGVDSTLKIQPAKLEDSAVYLCASSWGSGGTYEQYFGPGTRLTVT.

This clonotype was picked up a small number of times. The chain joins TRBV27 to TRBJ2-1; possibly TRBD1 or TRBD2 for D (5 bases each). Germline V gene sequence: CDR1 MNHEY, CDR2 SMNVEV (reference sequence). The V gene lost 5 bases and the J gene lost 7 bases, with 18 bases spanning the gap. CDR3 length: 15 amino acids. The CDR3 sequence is CASSPGRTNLNEQFF. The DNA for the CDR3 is TGTGCCAGCAGTCCGGGACGGACAAACCTTAATGAGCAGTTCTTC.

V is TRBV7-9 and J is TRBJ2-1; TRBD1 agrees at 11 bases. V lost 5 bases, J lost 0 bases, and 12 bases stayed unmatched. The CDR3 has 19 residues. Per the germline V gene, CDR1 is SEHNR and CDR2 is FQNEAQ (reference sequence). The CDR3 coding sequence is TGTGCCAGCAGCCCGAAAGTGGACAGGGGGCCAGGCTCCTACAATGAGCAGTTCTTC. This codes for CASSPKVDRGPGSYNEQFF.

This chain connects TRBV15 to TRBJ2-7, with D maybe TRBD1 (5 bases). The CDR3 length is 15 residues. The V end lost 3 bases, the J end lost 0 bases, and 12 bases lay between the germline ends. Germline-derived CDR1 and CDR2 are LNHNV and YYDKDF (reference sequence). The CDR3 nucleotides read TGTGCCACCAGCAGGCAAGGGGTGGGCTCCTACGAGCAGTACTTC. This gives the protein CATSRQGVGSYEQYF.

Written as DNA, the CDR3 is TGTGCCAGCACCGGACAGGGCCGCTACGAGCAGTACTTC. This gives the protein CASTGQGRYEQYF. The chain couples TRBV6-6 to TRBJ2-7; 8 bases align to TRBD1. Germline V gives CDR1 MNHNY, CDR2 SVGAGI (reference sequence). The CDR3 is 13 amino acids. The junction had 5 bases not matched to a gene; V was cut back by 7 bases and J by 3 bases.

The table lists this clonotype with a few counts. CDR3 residues: CASSQDVNFQRHEKLFF. As DNA, the CDR3 is TGCGCCAGCAGCCAAGATGTGAACTTCCAAAGGCATGAAAAACTGTTTTTT. This sequence joins TRBV4-1 and TRBJ1-4; no clear D. CDR3 length: 17 residues. Germline-derived CDR1 and CDR2 are MGHRA and YSYEKL. Trimming took 0 bases from V and 6 from J, leaving 17 bases between them.

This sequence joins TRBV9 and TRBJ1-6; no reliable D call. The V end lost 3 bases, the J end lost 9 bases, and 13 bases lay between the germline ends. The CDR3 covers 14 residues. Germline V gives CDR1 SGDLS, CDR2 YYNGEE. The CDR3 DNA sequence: TGTGCCAGCAGCGGCCGATTTGACGGTTCACCCCTCCACTTT. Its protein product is CASSGRFDGSPLHF.